Each of the 19 T cell receptor beta chains below was sequenced from the same sample in a study of blood T cell repertoires in COVID-19. Assay used: immunoSEQ multiplex PCR; TCRdb lists only in-frame clones, some missing. The profile shows 200,000 or so clones, around four fifths of them singletons. What was sequenced was peripheral blood. Every receptor here comes from a human donor in a cohort sampled during active COVID-19.

The genes are TRBV29-1 and TRBJ2-5; a weak D match, TRBD1 (5 bases). CDR3 length: 12 amino acids. The germline V and J ends were trimmed by 4 bases and 5 bases, with 11 bases remaining between them. Per germline, CDR1 SQVTM and CDR2 ANQGSEA. The CDR3 sequence is CSVGPRAETQYF. CDR3 nucleotide sequence: TGCAGCGTTGGTCCCAGGGCTGAGACCCAGTACTTC.

The rearrangement joins TRBV9 to TRBJ1-4; TRBD1 might be the D (6 bases). V was trimmed by 5 bases and J by 3 bases, leaving 11 bases between them. From germline, CDR1 is SGDLS and CDR2 YYNGEE. The CDR3 loop spans 14 amino acids. CDR3 residues: CASRRGTANEKLFF. CDR3 nucleotides: TGTGCCAGCAGAAGGGGGACGGCTAATGAAAAACTGTTTTTT.

V and J are TRBV28 and TRBJ1-3, with D possibly matching TRBD1 (5 bases). This CDR3 has 15 amino acids. Germline CDR1 and CDR2: MDHEN and SYDVKM. Trimming shortened V by 2 bases and J by 4 bases, and 12 bases separated the two germline ends. The CDR3 here is CASSLQGYRGNTIYF. The CDR3 coding sequence is TGTGCCAGCAGTTTACAGGGCTACCGAGGAAACACCATATATTTT.

V and J are TRBV29-1 and TRBJ1-5, with 7 bases that match TRBD1. Germline V gives CDR1 SQVTM, CDR2 ANQGSEA. The trim removed 6 bases at V and 3 bases at J, leaving 2 bases unmatched. The CDR3 spans 12 residues. The CDR3, as DNA: TGCAGCGTGGGACAGTTCAATCAGCCCCAGCATTTT. It translates to CSVGQFNQPQHF.

This chain uses TRBV6-5 with TRBJ2-5, with TRBD2 identical over 12 bases. Germline CDR1 is MNHEY and CDR2 is SVGAGI. The CDR3 length is 13 residues. V dropped 7 bases and J dropped 4; count of bases not matched to a gene: 1. The CDR3 DNA follows: TGTGCCAGCACGACTAGCGGGGGAGAGACCCAGTACTTC. Protein product: CASTTSGGETQYF.

The rearrangement links TRBV3-1 (or the pseudogene TRBV3-2) to TRBJ2-2; perhaps TRBD1 as D (6 bases). V was clipped by 4 bases and J by 6 bases, with 12 bases between them. From germline, CDR1 is LGHDT and CDR2 YNNKEL (reference sequence). The CDR3 consists of 14 residues. The CDR3 bases are TGTGCCAGCAGCCCTACAGGGAATCCCGGGGAGCTGTTTTTT. Amino acid sequence: CASSPTGNPGELFF.

The rearrangement uses TRBV15 and TRBJ1-5; the D is unclear. CDR1 and CDR2 from the germline V gene are LNHNV and YYDKDF (reference sequence). The CDR3 runs 14 residues. V was shortened by 1 base and J by 3 bases, with 7 bases between the two germline ends. The CDR3, as DNA: TGTGCCACCAGCAGAGCCGGTCTCAATCAGCCCCAGCATTTT. Amino acid sequence: CATSRAGLNQPQHF.

The V gene is TRBV19, the J gene TRBJ2-7; TRBD2 aligns across 7 bases. Trimming cost V 7 bases and J 6 bases; bases outside gene matches: 9. CDR1 and CDR2 (germline): LNHDA, SQIVND (reference sequence). The CDR3 contains 13 residues. The CDR3 reads CASTARGTGEQYF. The DNA for the CDR3 is TGTGCCAGTACCGCGCGGGGGACCGGCGAGCAGTACTTC.

The J gene is TRBJ1-2, the V gene TRBV12-5; perhaps TRBD1 as D (5 bases). Germline assignment: CDR1 LGHNT and CDR2 FRNRAP. The CDR3 loop spans 15 amino acids. The V gene lost 1 base and the J gene lost 2 bases, with 11 bases spanning the gap. The CDR3 nucleotides read TGTGCTAGTGGTTTGGGGGGGGAGGAGAACTATGGCTACACCTTC. Its translation is CASGLGGEENYGYTF.

The V gene is TRBV27, the J gene TRBJ2-7, with no clear D. The germline V gene has CDR1 MNHEY and CDR2 SMNVEV (reference sequence). CDR3 length: 14 residues. V was trimmed by 2 bases and J by 4 bases, leaving 12 bases between them. CDR3 amino acids: CASSLAEFGYEQYF. The CDR3 DNA follows: TGTGCCAGCAGTTTAGCGGAGTTTGGGTACGAGCAGTACTTC.

This chain uses TRBV7-2 with TRBJ2-7, with 8 nucleotides matching TRBD1. Germline lookup yields CDR1 SGHTA and CDR2 FQGNSA. The CDR3 is 13 amino acids. V gave up 5 bases and J gave up 2 bases; unmatched junction bases: 2. In nucleotides, the CDR3 is TGTGCCAGCAGCAAGGACAGGGCCTACGAGCAGTACTTC. It is translated as CASSKDRAYEQYF.

This chain uses TRBV29-1 with TRBJ1-2, with TRBD1 identical over 8 bases. CDR1 SQVTM and CDR2 ANQGSEA come from the germline V gene. The CDR3 contains 12 residues. Trimming cost V 6 bases and J 8 bases; bases outside gene matches: 8. The CDR3 reads CSVADRGGGYTF. The CDR3 DNA reads as TGCAGCGTAGCCGACAGGGGAGGCGGCTACACCTTC.

This clone was seen only once. The CDR3 sequence is CASSLWGGGNEKLFF. The DNA for the CDR3 is TGTGCCAGCAGTTTATGGGGGGGAGGAAATGAAAAACTGTTTTTT. The J gene is TRBJ1-4, the V gene TRBV28; D may be TRBD1 (5 bases). Trimming stripped 0 bases from V and 5 bases from J, with 10 bases between. Germline-derived CDR1 and CDR2 are MDHEN and SYDVKM. This CDR3 has 15 amino acids. Based on the CDR3 plus reference TRBV28 and TRBJ1-4, the full variable domain is DVKVTQSSRYLVKRTGEKVFLECVQDMDHENMFWYRQDPGLGLRLIYFSYDVKMKEKGDIPEGYSVSREKKERFSLILESASTNQTSMYLCASSLWGGGNEKLFFGSGTQLSVL.

The chain combines TRBV4-2 with TRBJ2-3; unclear D gene. The germline gives CDR1 LGHNA, CDR2 YNFKEQ. The CDR3 covers 15 residues. Trimming shortened V by 0 bases and J by 5 bases, and 12 bases separated the two germline ends. Here the CDR3 reads CASSQEILSVDTQYF. The CDR3 DNA reads TGTGCCAGCAGCCAAGAGATTCTTTCGGTAGATACGCAGTATTTT.

This chain links TRBV18 with TRBJ1-6; maybe TRBD1 (5 bases). In germline, CDR1 is KGHSH, CDR2 LQKENI. This CDR3 has 14 residues. Trimming cost V 6 bases and J 10 bases, with 16 bases left between them. The CDR3 sequence is CASSPRGVGSPLHF. The DNA for the CDR3 is TGTGCCAGCTCCCCCCGGGGGGTCGGGTCACCCCTCCACTTT.

The J gene is TRBJ2-7, the V gene TRBV28, with TRBD2 matching 12 bases. The germline CDR1 and CDR2 sequences are MDHEN and SYDVKM. The V segment lost 5 bases and the J segment 6 bases; nucleotides outside the gene matches: 20. The CDR3 runs 19 residues. CDR3 amino acids: CASSLGGGLAGSTRGEQYF. The CDR3 region has the DNA TGTGCCAGCAGTCTCGGGGGAGGACTAGCGGGATCCACGCGAGGCGAGCAGTACTTC. Using reference TRBV28 and TRBJ2-7 for the parts outside the CDR3, the full variable domain is DVKVTQSSRYLVKRTGEKVFLECVQDMDHENMFWYRQDPGLGLRLIYFSYDVKMKEKGDIPEGYSVSREKKERFSLILESASTNQTSMYLCASSLGGGLAGSTRGEQYFGPGTRLTVT.

The chain combines TRBV20-1 with TRBJ1-1; 7 bases match TRBD1. The V segment lost 5 bases and the J segment 11 bases; nucleotides outside the gene matches: 8. CDR1 and CDR2 from the germline V gene are DFQATT and SNEGSKA (reference sequence). CDR3 length: 11 amino acids. The CDR3 loop reads CSAGEDRRAFF. The CDR3 nucleotides read TGCAGTGCTGGCGAGGACAGGCGGGCTTTCTTT.

This chain uses TRBV12-5 with TRBJ2-5, with D maybe TRBD2 (6 bases). The V end lost 5 bases, the J end lost 8 bases, and 15 bases lay between the germline ends. The CDR3 is 13 residues long. Germline V CDR1 and CDR2: LGHNT, FRNRAP. CDR3 DNA: TGTGCTAGTGGTCCTAGCGCCTCGGGCACCCAGTACTTC. Amino acids: CASGPSASGTQYF.

As for this clone: One junction end disagrees with the germline gene, perhaps due to a read error. This chain links TRBV10-3 with TRBJ2-5, with 9 bases matching TRBD2. The CDR3 covers 15 residues. Germline V CDR1 and CDR2: ENHRY, SYGVKD. The CDR3 region has the DNA TGTGCCATGAGTGAGCAAGGCGGGGGGGCTGGGACCCAGTACTTC. This gives the protein CAMSEQGGGAGTQYF.